Reported below is one T cell receptor beta chain. Its specificity is unknown. This entry comes from a study of T cells expressing NK-cell markers. Study information: Of eight sequenced donors, seven were HCMV-seropositive and one HCMV-seronegative. General study results and limits: In a few donors, dominant clonotypes made up about 28.3-65% of CD3+CD56-NKG2C+ cells.

Scientists made TCR beta cDNA using 5'RACE template switching with UMIs. TCRdb derives one entry per CDR3 protein from the 5' RACE reads, leaving out DNA. This listing includes more than 250,000 distinct CDR3 sequences. The CDR3 length is 17 residues. Germline V gene data show CDR1 as MNHEY and CDR2 as SVGAGI. Material: blood T cells: a sorted CD56 or NKG2C T cell subset, CD4+ or CD8+ T cells, or bulk PBMC T cells (not recorded which). The rearrangement uses TRBV6-5 and TRBJ1-5; as DNA is missing, the TRBD1 call by TCRdb cannot be tested. The TCR originated in a man younger than 35 in good health. CDR3 residues: CASSYSMRQGWGQPQHF.